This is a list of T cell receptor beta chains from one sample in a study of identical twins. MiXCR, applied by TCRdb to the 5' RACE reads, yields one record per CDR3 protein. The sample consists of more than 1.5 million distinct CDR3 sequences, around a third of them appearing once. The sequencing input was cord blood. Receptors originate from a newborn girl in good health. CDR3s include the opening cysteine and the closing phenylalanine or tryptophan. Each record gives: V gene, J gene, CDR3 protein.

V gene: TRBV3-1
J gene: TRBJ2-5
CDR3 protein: CASSQPGLAGYQETQYF

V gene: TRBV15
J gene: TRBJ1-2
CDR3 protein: CATSRMAAFGYTF

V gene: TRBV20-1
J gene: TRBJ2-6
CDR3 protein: CSARDRGRLSGANVLTF

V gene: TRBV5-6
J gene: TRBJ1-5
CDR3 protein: CASSLFRQGYQPQHF

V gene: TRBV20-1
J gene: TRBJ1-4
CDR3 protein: CSASAGTRYEKLFF

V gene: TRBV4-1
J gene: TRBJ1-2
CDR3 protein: CASSQDHGLNYGYTF

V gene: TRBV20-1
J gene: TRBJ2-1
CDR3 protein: CSASSLAGGSRSSYNEQFF

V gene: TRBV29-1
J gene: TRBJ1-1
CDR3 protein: CSVESRDRNTEAFF

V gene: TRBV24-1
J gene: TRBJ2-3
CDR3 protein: CATSDNGASADTQYF

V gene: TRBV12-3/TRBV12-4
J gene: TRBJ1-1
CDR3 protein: CASSQGQWNTEAFF

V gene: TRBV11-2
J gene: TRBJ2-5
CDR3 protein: CASRLRLDQETQYF

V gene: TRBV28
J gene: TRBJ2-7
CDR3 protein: CASLKGRELYEQYF

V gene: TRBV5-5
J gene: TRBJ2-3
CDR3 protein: CASSLGSSWDTDTQYF

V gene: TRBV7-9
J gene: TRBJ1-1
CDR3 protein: CASSLGSDTEAFF

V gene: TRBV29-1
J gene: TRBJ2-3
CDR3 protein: CSVEELDTQYF

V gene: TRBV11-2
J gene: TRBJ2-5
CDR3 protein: CASSPGTPGETQYF

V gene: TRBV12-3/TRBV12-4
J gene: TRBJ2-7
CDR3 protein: CASRQEYSYEQYF

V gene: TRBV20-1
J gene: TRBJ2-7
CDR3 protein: CSARVPLAEPYEQYF

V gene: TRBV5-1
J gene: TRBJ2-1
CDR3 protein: CASSGGLAGGPSSYNEQFF

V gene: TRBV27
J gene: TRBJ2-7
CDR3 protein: CASSPSSTGSYEQYF

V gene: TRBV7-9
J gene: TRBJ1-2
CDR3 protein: CASSLTGLAVGNYGYTF

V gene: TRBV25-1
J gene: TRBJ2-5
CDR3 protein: CASSELTGQETQYF